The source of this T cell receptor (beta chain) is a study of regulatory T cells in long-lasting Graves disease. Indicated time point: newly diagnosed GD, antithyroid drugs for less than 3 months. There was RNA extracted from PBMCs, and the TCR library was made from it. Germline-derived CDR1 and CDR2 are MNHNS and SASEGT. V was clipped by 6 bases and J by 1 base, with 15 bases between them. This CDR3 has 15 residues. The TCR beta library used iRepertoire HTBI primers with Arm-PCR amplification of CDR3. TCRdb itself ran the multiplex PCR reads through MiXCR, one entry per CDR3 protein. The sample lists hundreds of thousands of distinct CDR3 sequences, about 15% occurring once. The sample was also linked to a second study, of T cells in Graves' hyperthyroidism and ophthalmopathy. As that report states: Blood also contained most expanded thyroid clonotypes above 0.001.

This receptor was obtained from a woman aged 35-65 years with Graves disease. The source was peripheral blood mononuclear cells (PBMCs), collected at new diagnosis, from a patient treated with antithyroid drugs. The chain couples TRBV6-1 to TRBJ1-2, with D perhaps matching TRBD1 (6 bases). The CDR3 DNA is TGTGCCAGCAGGCTATACAGGGAAGTTAACTATGGCTACACCTTC. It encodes CASRLYREVNYGYTF.